The subject of this entry is one T cell receptor beta chain. Seattle's cohort entered during active infection and was followed longitudinally. This sample was included in a study of blood T cell repertoires in COVID-19. For the study at large: COVID-19 samples, acute and convalescent, were from the United States, Italy and Spain. T cells, B-cell-depleted T cells, or PBMCs supplied cDNA or gDNA.

CDR3 length equals 15 residues. In germline, CDR1 is MNHNY, CDR2 SVGAGI (reference sequence). With 5 bases removed from V and 7 bases from J, the gap between germline ends came to 17 bases. In the authors' methods: Reference gene primer amplification gave nucleated cell count estimates. Libraries were prepared by immunoSEQ multiplex PCR; TCRdb keeps only in-frame clonotypes and omits some of them. V, J and clone size are taken as reported in that table, and D and trimming were inferred from the DNA itself. This sample has 150,000 or so clones, with roughly 86% found just once. Sequences were obtained from peripheral blood. This chain joins TRBV6-6 and TRBJ1-4, with D perhaps TRBD1 (6 bases). This sequence originates from a woman aged 70-85 years with COVID-19, enrolled during active disease. The CDR3 sequence: CASSPQGSAAEKLFF. The CDR3, as DNA: TGTGCCAGCAGTCCGCAGGGGTCAGCAGCTGAAAAACTGTTTTTT.